This is a list of T cell receptor beta chains from one sample in a study of technical replicates of blood from a few donors. TCRdb's copy holds only in-frame clones and misses some; the assay was immunoSEQ multiplex PCR. The table shows about 75,000 clones, with around 97% occurring only once. Source material: T cells isolated from PBMCs. These receptors were obtained from a human donor in good health. Each CDR3 is given with its conserved first and last residue. The order of the fields is V gene, clone size, J gene, D gene, CDR3 protein, CDR3 DNA. A D gene is named only where the DNA matches it firmly. Not every row has a clone size; where given, it reads once, few, many or a size class.

TRBV27	NA	TRBJ2-5	NA	CASTPSVDIQETQYF	TGTGCCAGCACCCCCTCGGTAGATATTCAAGAGACCCAGTACTTC
TRBV10-3	NA	TRBJ1-2	TRBD1	CAISEFDRGNGYTF	TGTGCCATCAGTGAGTTTGACAGGGGAAATGGCTACACCTTC
TRBV9	NA	TRBJ2-7	NA	CASSAPGTTYEQYF	TGTGCCAGCAGCGCCCCCGGGACAACCTACGAGCAGTACTTC
TRBV6-5	NA	TRBJ2-1	NA	CASRSRSRNEQFF	TGTGCCAGCAGATCTAGGAGTCGCAATGAGCAGTTCTTC
TRBV7-7	NA	TRBJ2-5	TRBD1	CASSLGTGGGTQYF	TGTGCTAGCAGCTTAGGGACAGGTGGGGGGACCCAGTACTTC
TRBV28	NA	TRBJ2-3	NA	CASSLRGASTDTQYF	TGTGCCAGCAGTTTACGGGGGGCTAGCACAGATACGCAGTATTTT
TRBV4-2	once	TRBJ2-3	NA	CASSQSPSGSTDTQYF	TGTGCCAGCAGCCAATCCCCCAGCGGGAGCACAGATACGCAGTATTTT
TRBV5-1	NA	TRBJ2-5	TRBD2	CASSNTGLALETQYF	TGCGCCAGCAGCAATACGGGACTAGCTTTGGAGACCCAGTACTTC
TRBV5-1	NA	TRBJ2-7	NA	CASSFEAASYEQYF	TGCGCCAGCAGCTTCGAGGCAGCCTCCTACGAGCAGTACTTC
TRBV27	NA	TRBJ1-1	NA	CASKTRGASGVGSTEAFF	TGTGCCAGCAAGACAAGAGGGGCTTCAGGGGTAGGTTCCACTGAAGCTTTCTTT
TRBV4-3	once	TRBJ2-3	TRBD1	CASSQGLGDRVSDTQYF	TGCGCCAGCAGCCAGGGCCTCGGCGACAGGGTATCGGATACGCAGTATTTT
TRBV4-1	NA	TRBJ1-2	TRBD1	CASSQPGQGFGYTF	TGCGCCAGCAGCCAACCGGGACAGGGTTTTGGCTACACCTTC
TRBV10-1	once	TRBJ2-1	TRBD2	CASRSLRKTSGSGKFF	TGCGCCAGCAGAAGCCTAAGAAAGACTAGCGGGAGCGGGAAGTTCTTC
TRBV27	once	TRBJ2-5	NA	CASSSSGNQETQYF	TGTGCCAGCAGTTCTTCAGGGAACCAAGAGACCCAGTACTTC
TRBV10-1	NA	TRBJ2-7	NA	CASTPGLPSYEQYF	TGCGCCAGCACCCCGGGACTCCCCTCCTACGAGCAGTACTTC
TRBV6-1	NA	TRBJ2-3	NA	CASSLGGGLGDTQYF	TGTGCCAGCAGTCTAGGGGGGGGATTAGGAGATACGCAGTATTTT
TRBV11-3	NA	TRBJ1-1	NA	CASSLKGRIDEAFF	TGTGCCAGCAGCTTGAAGGGGCGAATCGATGAAGCTTTCTTT
TRBV15	NA	TRBJ2-7	NA	CATSRENRHDYYEQYF	TGTGCCACCAGCAGAGAGAACAGACATGATTACTACGAGCAGTACTTC
TRBV27	NA	TRBJ1-1	NA	CASSFSLNSEAFF	TGTGCCAGCAGTTTTTCACTCAACTCGGAAGCTTTCTTT
TRBV11-2	NA	TRBJ1-4	NA	CASSSFITSTNEKLFF	TGTGCCAGCAGCTCTTTTATAACATCAACTAATGAAAAACTGTTTTTT
TRBV21-1	once	TRBJ2-5	NA	CASSKDWSSQETQYF	TGTGCCAGCAGCAAAGATTGGAGTTCCCAAGAGACCCAGTACTTC
TRBV6-1	once	TRBJ2-5	TRBD2	CASSRAGAQETQYF	TGTGCCAGCAGTAGAGCGGGAGCCCAAGAGACCCAGTACTTC
TRBV5-5	NA	TRBJ1-2	NA	CASSLVALDGYTF	TGTGCCAGCAGCTTGGTAGCCCTTGATGGCTACACCTTC
TRBV27	NA	TRBJ1-1	NA	CASSSGTRTANTEAFF	TGTGCCAGCAGTTCGGGAACTCGGACAGCAAACACTGAAGCTTTCTTT
TRBV7-2	NA	TRBJ2-4	TRBD1	CASSTGTGTIQYF	TGTGCCAGCAGCACCGGGACAGGGACCATTCAGTACTTC
TRBV6-5	NA	TRBJ1-5	NA	CASSYSLNQPQHF	TGTGCCAGCAGTTACAGCCTCAATCAGCCCCAGCATTTT
TRBV5-1	once	TRBJ2-5	TRBD2	CASSTGAGQETQYF	TGCGCCAGCAGCACAGGAGCGGGGCAAGAGACCCAGTACTTC
TRBV4-3	NA	TRBJ2-7	TRBD1	CASSQVNQGDGYEQYF	TGCGCCAGCAGCCAGGTTAACCAGGGGGACGGGTACGAGCAGTACTTC
TRBV7-6	once	TRBJ2-7	NA	CASSPFQYEQYF	TGTGCCAGCAGCCCATTCCAGTACGAGCAGTACTTC
TRBV5-4	NA	TRBJ2-3	TRBD2	CASNRGGKVSSTDTQYF	TGTGCCAGCAATCGCGGGGGGAAAGTTTCTAGCACAGATACGCAGTATTTT
TRBV5-6	NA	TRBJ1-1	NA	CASSRDTEAFF	TGTGCCAGCAGCCGGGACACTGAAGCTTTCTTT
TRBV5-8	NA	TRBJ2-1	TRBD2	CASSPGTSLYNEQFF	TGTGCCAGCAGCCCAGGGACTAGCCTGTACAATGAGCAGTTCTTC
TRBV18	NA	TRBJ2-1	NA	CASSSRVSYNEQFF	TGTGCCAGCTCTTCCAGGGTTTCCTACAATGAGCAGTTCTTC
TRBV7-9	NA	TRBJ2-7	NA	CASSFSFYEQYF	TGTGCCAGCAGCTTCTCTTTTTACGAGCAGTACTTC
TRBV6-5	once	TRBJ1-5	NA	CASSLGSSYPQPQHF	TGTGCCAGCAGTTTGGGCAGCTCTTATCCCCAGCCCCAGCATTTT
TRBV7-6	NA	TRBJ2-5	NA	CASSLVPGVYQETQYF	TGTGCCAGCAGCTTAGTTCCGGGGGTGTACCAAGAGACCCAGTACTTC
TRBV5-4	NA	TRBJ2-7	TRBD2	CASSLTSASYEQYF	TGTGCCAGCAGCCTGACTAGCGCTTCCTACGAGCAGTACTTC
TRBV9	NA	TRBJ1-2	TRBD1	CASSVDLPGQGANYGYTF	TGTGCCAGCAGCGTAGATCTGCCGGGACAGGGGGCTAACTATGGCTACACCTTC
TRBV7-9	NA	TRBJ1-1	NA	CASNSFAEAFF	TGTGCCAGCAACTCTTTCGCTGAAGCTTTCTTT
TRBV6-5	NA	TRBJ1-2	NA	CASTRTGYNNYGYTF	TGTGCCAGCACCCGCACAGGGTATAATAACTATGGCTACACCTTC
TRBV9	NA	TRBJ1-4	NA	CASGGGSEKLFF	TGTGCCAGCGGGGGGGGAAGTGAAAAACTGTTTTTT
TRBV11-2	once	TRBJ2-7	TRBD2	CASSQSGSIYEQYF	TGTGCCAGCAGCCAGAGCGGGAGTATATACGAGCAGTACTTC
TRBV5-4	NA	TRBJ2-2	NA	CASSLDSKNTGELFF	TGTGCCAGCAGCTTGGACAGTAAGAACACCGGGGAGCTGTTTTTT
TRBV7-8	NA	TRBJ2-1	TRBD1	CASSSLQGGEQFF	TGTGCCAGCAGCTCTTTACAGGGGGGTGAGCAGTTCTTC
TRBV7-7	NA	TRBJ2-5	TRBD2	CASSPPGEGIQETQYF	TGTGCCAGCAGCCCTCCCGGGGAGGGGATCCAAGAGACCCAGTACTTC